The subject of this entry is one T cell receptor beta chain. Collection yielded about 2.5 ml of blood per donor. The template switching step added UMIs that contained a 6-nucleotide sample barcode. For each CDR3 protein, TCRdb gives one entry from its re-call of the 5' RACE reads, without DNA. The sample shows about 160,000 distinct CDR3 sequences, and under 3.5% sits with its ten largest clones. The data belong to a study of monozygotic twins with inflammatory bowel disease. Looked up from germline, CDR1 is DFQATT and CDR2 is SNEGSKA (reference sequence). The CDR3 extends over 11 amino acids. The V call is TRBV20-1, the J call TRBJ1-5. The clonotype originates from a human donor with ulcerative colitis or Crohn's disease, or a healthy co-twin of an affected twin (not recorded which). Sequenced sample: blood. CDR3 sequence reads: CSARTNQPQHF.